Below, one T cell receptor beta chain is given with its context. This sample was taken from a study of blood T cell repertoires in COVID-19. At the level of the study: T cells, B-cell-depleted T cells, or PBMCs supplied cDNA or gDNA.

Per the original methods: Estimated nucleated cell counts came from reference gene primer amplification. Assay: immunoSEQ multiplex PCR; the TCRdb copy retains only in-frame clones and omits some. The V and J calls and the clone size are those of that table, but D and trimming were determined from the DNA. The sample includes 150,000 or so clones, 82% of them seen just once. The receptor's source is an older woman with acute or convalescent COVID-19. The material sequenced was peripheral blood.

The chain's CDR3 is CASSPAGGYRTDTQYF. In DNA, the CDR3 is TGTGCCAGCAGCCCCGCAGGGGGGTACCGCACAGATACGCAGTATTTT. The chain is built from TRBV14 and TRBJ2-3, with D possibly TRBD1 on 7 matching bases. The V end lost 4 bases, the J end lost 1 base, and 15 bases lay between the germline ends. The CDR3 contains 16 residues. CDR1 SGHDN and CDR2 FVKESK come from the germline V gene.